The entry below gives a single T cell receptor beta chain sequence along with its context. No antigen is known for it. The sample belongs to a study of breast tumors, draining lymph nodes, adjacent tissues. MiXCR, run by TCRdb on the multiplex PCR reads, gives a single entry per CDR3 protein. The table has 150,000 to 200,000 distinct CDR3 sequences, 30% to 35% seen once; the top ten hold 4.3%. Samples came from axillary lymph nodes draining the breast cancer. V gave up 8 bases and J gave up 8 bases, with 26 bases separating them. The CDR3 contains 16 residues. CDR1 is MDHEN and CDR2 is SYDVKM in the germline V gene. Findings and limits, study-wide: Tumor TCR diversity was below lymph nodes but above nontumor tissue. Compared with basal-like, luminal-like tumors shared significantly more repertoire with nontumor tissue. Data fit most tumor T cells coming from lymph node, expanding in tumor. Tumor T cell lymph node origin was a supported hypothesis, not proven.

The origin of this receptor is a female donor with breast cancer. Some clones in this sample may be carry-over from other donors' samples. Sample: axillary lymph node tissue. The chain is built from TRBV28 and TRBJ2-3; D is possibly TRBD2 (7 bases). The CDR3 reads CASDISRGRVVGTQYF. CDR3 nucleotides: TGTGCCAGCGACATCTCGCGGGGGCGAGTTGTGGGTACGCAGTATTTT.